The TCR beta chain described here comes from a study of T cells in Graves' hyperthyroidism and ophthalmopathy. CDR1 is DFQATT and CDR2 is SNEGSKA in the germline V gene (reference sequence). V shed 3 bases and J 4 bases; nucleotides not matched to a gene: 9. The CDR3 contains 16 residues. Notes on the study in general: Researchers found most expanded thyroid clonotypes above 0.001 in blood as well.

Amplified TCR beta CDR3 regions derived from RNA transcripts. The HTBI primer set drove a first-round RT-PCR of the TCR CDR3. TCRdb processed the multiplex PCR reads anew with MiXCR; each CDR3 protein has one entry. The repertoire holds some 570,000 distinct CDR3 sequences, with approximately 17% as singletons. Concerning this clonotype: Antigen specificity is unknown.

This chain connects TRBV20-1 to TRBJ2-7; 13 bases map to TRBD2. This receptor was taken from a woman aged 18-29 years with Graves' ophthalmopathy. The sequenced material came from blood. CDR3 bases: TGCAGTGCTAGGGCCGGGACTAGCGGGGATCTTTACGAGCAGTACTTC. Translating gives CSARAGTSGDLYEQYF.